This T cell receptor beta chain was identified during a study of a mutant IDH1 vaccine in newly diagnosed glioma. Described time point: week 35, safety follow-up. Alongside topical imiquimod, each dose of vaccine comprised 300 ug of mutant IDH1 20-mer peptide. The V and J ends lost 2 bases and 2 bases, in that order; junction bases with no gene match: 4. Per the germline V gene, CDR1 is SGDLS and CDR2 is YYNGEE. The CDR3 length is 15 residues. This table comes from immunoSEQ multiplex PCR, and its TCRdb copy is limited to in-frame clones, with some not included. Of about 54,000 clones in the sample, roughly 84% were seen once. Note on this clone: No antigen is known for it.

V usage is TRBV9 and J usage is TRBJ2-5, with 9 nucleotides matching TRBD2. The origin of this receptor is a woman aged 18-29 years with glioma. This specimen was PBMCs, taken from a glioma patient whose treatment included an IDH1 peptide vaccine. The CDR3 sequence is CASSVSGRRQETQYF. The CDR3 nucleotides are TGTGCCAGCAGCGTCAGCGGGAGGAGACAAGAGACCCAGTACTTC.